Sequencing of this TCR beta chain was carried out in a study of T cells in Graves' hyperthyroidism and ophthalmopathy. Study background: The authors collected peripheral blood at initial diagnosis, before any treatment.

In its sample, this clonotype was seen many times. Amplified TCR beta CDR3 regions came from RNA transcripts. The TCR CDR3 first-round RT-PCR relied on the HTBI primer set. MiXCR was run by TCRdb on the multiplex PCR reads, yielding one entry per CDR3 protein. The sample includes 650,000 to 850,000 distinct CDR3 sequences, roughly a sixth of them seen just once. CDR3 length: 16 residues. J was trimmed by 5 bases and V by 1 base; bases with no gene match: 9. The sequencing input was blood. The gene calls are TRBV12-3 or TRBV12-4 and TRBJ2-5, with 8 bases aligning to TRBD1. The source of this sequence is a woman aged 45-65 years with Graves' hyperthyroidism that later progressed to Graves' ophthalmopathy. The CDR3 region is CASSLEGRGLRETQYF. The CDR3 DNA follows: TGTGCCAGCAGTTTAGAGGGCAGGGGGCTAAGGGAGACCCAGTACTTC.